These 3 T cell receptor beta chains share one sample of origin, sequenced in a study of blood T cell repertoires in COVID-19. Some clones are missing from TCRdb's copy, which holds only in-frame ones; the method was immunoSEQ multiplex PCR. The profile shows roughly 300,000 clones, around 87% of them singletons. The material sequenced was peripheral blood. Every receptor here comes from a woman aged 50 to 60 who had recovered from COVID-19.

This rearrangement joins TRBV5-1 to TRBJ2-3, with TRBD2 matching over 13 bases. V gave up 4 bases and J gave up 2 bases; unmatched junction bases: 4. This CDR3 contains 16 residues. Germline V gives CDR1 SGHRS, CDR2 YFSETQ. The CDR3 DNA reads as TGCGCCAGCAGCACGGGGACTAGCGGGACCACAGATACGCAGTATTTT. Translating gives CASSTGTSGTTDTQYF.

The chain joins TRBV19 to TRBJ2-7, with 11 positions matching TRBD1. The CDR3 runs to 14 residues. Germline loops: CDR1 LNHDA, CDR2 SQIVND (reference sequence). V was clipped by 6 bases and J by 4 bases; unmatched bases: 5. DNA for the CDR3: TGTGCCAGTAGCCCGGGACAGGGGGATTACGAGCAGTACTTC. Protein: CASSPGQGDYEQYF.

J is TRBJ2-1 and V is TRBV9; 8 bases match TRBD2. V was pared by 0 bases and J by 4 bases, with 9 bases of the junction left unmatched. This CDR3 has 17 residues. Germline V CDR1 and CDR2: SGDLS, YYNGEE. CDR3 DNA: TGTGCCAGCAGCGTAGATCAGCGGGGGAGGAGTTACAATGAGCAGTTCTTC. It specifies CASSVDQRGRSYNEQFF.